Listed below are T cell receptor beta chains from one sample, sequenced in a study of vaccination effects on CD4 cells after COVID-19. Produced via immunoSEQ multiplex PCR; TCRdb's table is partial and in-frame only. The sample has approximately 54,000 clones; around 86% are singletons. Antigens for these TCRs are unknown. The sequencing used CD4+ T cells from PBMCs cultured with HCoV-229E spike peptides, collected before COVID-19 vaccination. Every receptor here comes from a human donor who received a COVID-19 vaccine. Both conserved end residues are part of each CDR3. The order of the fields is CDR3 protein, J gene, V gene.

CDR3aa: CASSLSRGGETQYF; j_gene: TRBJ2-5; v_gene: TRBV7-9
CDR3aa: CASSPDTANYGYTF; j_gene: TRBJ1-2; v_gene: TRBV5-1
CDR3aa: CASSRTAYNEQFF; j_gene: TRBJ2-1; v_gene: TRBV12-3/TRBV12-4
CDR3aa: CASSYGGGVGTEAFF; j_gene: TRBJ1-1; v_gene: TRBV6-6
CDR3aa: CASSLYTGGPGELFF; j_gene: TRBJ2-2; v_gene: TRBV7-3
CDR3aa: CASSSRDLAKNIQYF; j_gene: TRBJ2-4; v_gene: TRBV7-2
CDR3aa: CAWSVGGAGEKLFF; j_gene: TRBJ1-4; v_gene: TRBV30
CDR3aa: CSVAGQGNYGYTF; j_gene: TRBJ1-2; v_gene: TRBV29-1
CDR3aa: CASSLLAGGETQYF; j_gene: TRBJ2-5; v_gene: TRBV7-3
CDR3aa: CASKENQPQHF; j_gene: TRBJ1-5; v_gene: TRBV6-5
CDR3aa: CASSQGYQETQYF; j_gene: TRBJ2-5; v_gene: TRBV3-1/TRBV3-2
CDR3aa: CASTGTGGTEAFF; j_gene: TRBJ1-1; v_gene: TRBV2
CDR3aa: CASSLAAGWVTEAFF; j_gene: TRBJ1-1; v_gene: TRBV5-8
CDR3aa: CASSQGGTPNQTDTQYF; j_gene: TRBJ2-3; v_gene: TRBV3-1/TRBV3-2
CDR3aa: CASSPSPGIDEQFF; j_gene: TRBJ2-1; v_gene: TRBV6-6
CDR3aa: CASSLENSFNEKLFF; j_gene: TRBJ1-4; v_gene: TRBV5-1
CDR3aa: CASSQRWGSSGANVLTF; j_gene: TRBJ2-6; v_gene: TRBV7-3